This T cell receptor (beta chain) came from a study of cytomegalovirus exposure and HLA in healthy donors. Trimming shortened V by 5 bases and J by 4 bases, and 9 bases separated the two germline ends. In germline, CDR1 is DFQATT, CDR2 SNEGSKA (reference sequence). This CDR3 comprises 11 residues. Concerning this clone: Its antigen is still unknown.

Whole-study results and caveats: In an earlier analysis, productive rearrangement rates for most beta V segments clustered near 87% or 30%. A later analysis found common viral pathogens apparently linked to several of the most significant clusters.

The PCR used 60 Vbeta and 13 Jbeta primers. Repertoires were generated with immunoSEQ multiplex PCR, while TCRdb's copy carries only in-frame clones and drops some. The repertoire holds 50,000 to 55,000 clones, with around 72% as singletons. The sequence was collected from a woman in her 50s in good health and CMV-seropositive. Sequencing used PBMCs. The chain joins TRBV20-1 to TRBJ2-7; possible D gene TRBD1, 6 bases. CDR3 sequence (DNA): TGCAGTGCTCATCAGGGGTACGAGCAGTACTTC. Its translation is CSAHQGYEQYF.